Each of the 14 T cell receptor gamma chains below was sequenced from the same sample in a study of γδ T cells in repeated Plasmodium falciparum infection. Bulk repertoires came from Vgamma9/Vdelta2+ or Vdelta2-negative gammadelta T cells flow-sorted from PBMC. TCRdb re-called the multiplex PCR reads using CATT. The data contain some 30,000 gamma-chain clones, 1.4% of them singletons. Sequencing input: gamma-delta T cells from blood. The receptors shown here come from a pool of human donors (malaria-infected and uninfected, not separated).

This clone was recorded a few times. Since a far larger clone is one base different, this is likely a read error. Other DNA sequences in this sample translate to the same CDR3. The chain employs TRGV9 and TRGJ1 or TRGJ2. The J gene comes from matching the DNA to germline here; TCRdb lacks it. Germline V CDR1 and CDR2: GITISATS, ISYDGTV (reference sequence). The CDR3 contains 14 residues. CDR3 bases: TGCGCCTTGTGGGAGGGAGCCAATTATTATAAGAAACTCTTT. It is translated as CALWEGANYYKKLF.

This clone was observed at least ten times. Given a far larger clone just one base away, this is likely a sequencing read error. The same CDR3 arises from other DNA sequences in this sample as well. The CDR3 nucleotides read TGTGCCTTGTGGGAGGCGGGAGAGTTGGGCAAAAAAATCAAGGTGTTT. Its translation: CALWEAGELGKKIKVF. A V gene of TRGV9 was called, but no J gene was assigned. The CDR3 sequence is 16 residues long. Germline-derived CDR1 and CDR2 are GITISATS and ISYDGTV (reference sequence).

This clone has more than one count but fewer than ten. TCRdb pairs this DNA with a much larger clone's protein that differs at residues 5 and 9, likely a read error; the protein shown was translated from the DNA. The J gene went uncalled, whereas the V gene is TRGV9. The CDR3 loop spans 11 amino acids. CDR1 is GITISATS and CDR2 is ISYDGTV in the germline V gene (reference sequence). CDR3 sequence: CALWKQKVRLF. The CDR3 bases are TGTGCCTTGTGGAAGCAAAAAGTGAGACTCTTT.

This clone was seen a few times. For this DNA, TCRdb reports the protein of a much larger clone, which diverges at residue 5, most likely from a read error; the protein presented here is translated directly from the DNA. The chain combines TRGV4 with TRGJ1 or TRGJ2. CDR1 is EGSTGY and CDR2 is YDSYTSSV in the germline V gene. This CDR3 is 13 amino acids long. The CDR3 nucleotides read TGTGCCACCTGGGGTGGGATACTCTATAAGAAACTCTTT. Its protein product is CATWGGILYKKLF.

In regard to this clone: TCRdb's protein for this DNA is that of a much larger clone and differs from the translation at residues 3 and 11, likely a read error; the protein shown is the DNA translation. J is TRGJP and V is TRGV9. The J gene is absent in TCRdb and was assigned here via DNA matching to germline. The CDR3 consists of 18 residues. The V gene's germline CDR1 is GITISATS and CDR2 ISYDGTV (reference sequence). The CDR3 here is CASWEVQPQESGKKIKVF. The DNA for the CDR3 is TGTGCCTCGTGGGAGGTGCAGCCCCAAGAGTCGGGCAAAAAAATCAAGGTATTT.

This clone is termed medium-sized. Other nucleotide sequences from this sample produce the same CDR3. This CDR3 reads CATWDRHKKLF. As DNA, the CDR3 is TGTGCCACCTGGGACAGACATAAGAAACTCTTT. V usage is TRGV3 and J usage is TRGJ1 or TRGJ2. The ends lost 1 base at V and 8 bases at J; junction bases unmatched: 2. Germline V gene lookup returns CDR1 VTNTFY and CDR2 YDVSTARD (reference sequence). CDR3 length: 11 amino acids.

This clone was recorded many times. TCRdb records a much larger clone's protein for this DNA, with a difference at residue 12 that likely arises from a read error; the protein given is the translation of the DNA. V gene TRGV9 was called; the J gene was not. The CDR3 has 14 amino acids. Germline CDR1 and CDR2: GITISATS and ISYDGTV (reference sequence). This CDR3 reads CALWEREVEYKELF. The CDR3 nucleotides are TGTGCCTTGTGGGAGAGGGAGGTGGAATATAAGGAACTCTTT.

In its sample, this clone is medium-sized. The sample contains more than one DNA sequence encoding this CDR3. V and J are TRGV9 and TRGJP. After removal of 4 bases from V and 4 bases from J, the junction contained 4 bases not matched to a gene. Germline CDR1 reads GITISATS; CDR2 reads ISYDGTV (reference sequence). CDR3 size: 16 residues. The CDR3 coding sequence is TGTGCCTTGTGGGATGGACAAGAGTTGGGCAAAAAAATCAAGGTATTT. Translated: CALWDGQELGKKIKVF.

Concerning this clone itself: TCRdb lists the protein of a much larger clone for this DNA, which differs at residue 10, so this is likely a read error; the protein given here is translated from the DNA itself. The chain links TRGV9 to TRGJ1 or TRGJ2. Germline matching of the DNA provided the J gene here, since TCRdb leaves it blank. CDR1 is GITISATS and CDR2 is ISYDGTV in the germline V gene (reference sequence). CDR3 size: 13 residues. The CDR3 DNA is TGTGCCTTGTGGGAGGCTCGTTATTATAGGAAACTCTTT. As protein: CALWEARYYRKLF.

This clone was seen a handful of times. For this DNA, TCRdb reports the protein of a much larger clone, which diverges at residue 6, most likely from a read error; the protein presented here is translated directly from the DNA. The chain recombines TRGV9 with TRGJP. Here the J gene came from matching the DNA to germline, since TCRdb omits it. The V gene's germline CDR1 is GITISATS and CDR2 ISYDGTV (reference sequence). The CDR3 loop spans 17 amino acids. V dropped 3 bases and J dropped 3; count of bases not matched to a gene: 5. This chain's CDR3 is CALWEIPQELGKKIKVF. CDR3 DNA: TGTGCCTTGTGGGAGATCCCGCAAGAGTTGGGCAAAAAAATCAAGGTATTT.

This clone was counted a few times. With a far larger clone one base away, a read error is the likely cause. The same CDR3 arises from other DNA sequences in this sample as well. For the V gene the call is TRGV3; the J gene has no call. Germline assignment: CDR1 VTNTFY and CDR2 YDVSTARD (reference sequence). The CDR3 totals 11 residues. The CDR3 DNA sequence: TGTGCCACCTGGGAAAGGTATAAGAAGCTCTTT. This codes for CATWERYKKLF.

The table lists this clone with a few counts. This is likely an artifact of a read error, given a far larger clone one base away. Other DNA sequences in this sample translate to the same CDR3. The chain couples TRGV9 to TRGJP. As TCRdb names no J gene, one was assigned here on the basis of a DNA match to germline. Germline CDR1 GITISATS, CDR2 ISYDGTV (reference sequence). The CDR3 has 19 amino acids. In DNA, the CDR3 is TGTGCCCTGTGGGATGAAACCGGAGTGGGAGAGTTGGGCAAAAAAATCAAGGTATTT. This gives the protein CALWDETGVGELGKKIKVF.

This clone was observed a handful of times. The TCRdb record carries a much larger clone's protein, which differs from this DNA's translation at residue 7; a read error is the likely cause, and the protein listed here is the DNA translation. The rearrangement links TRGV8 to TRGJP1. TCRdb gives no J gene; it was assigned here by matching the DNA to germline. CDR1 is VENAVY, CDR2 YDSYNSRV, per germline. V was clipped by 5 bases and J by 3 bases; unmatched bases: 6. The CDR3 consists of 14 residues. This CDR3 reads CATWADATGWFKIF. CDR3 bases: TGTGCCACCTGGGCCGATGCCACTGGTTGGTTCAAGATATTT.

This clone appeared a few times. A far more abundant clone sits one base away, making this likely a read error. The same CDR3 arises from other DNA sequences in this sample as well. No J gene call was made, and the V gene is TRGV3. CDR3 length: 13 residues. CDR1 is VTNTFY, CDR2 YDVSTARD, per germline (reference sequence). The CDR3 loop is CATWDKWRWIKTF. The CDR3 DNA reads TGTGCCACCTGGGACAAGTGGCGTTGGATCAAAACGTTT.